Below, 11 T cell receptor beta chains from the same sample are listed, as sequenced in a study of glioma-infiltrating T cells. TCR alpha and beta CDR3 regions were amplified from RNA using iRepertoire nested multiplex PCR. TCRdb itself ran the multiplex PCR reads through MiXCR, one entry per CDR3 protein. The table lists about 130,000 distinct CDR3 sequences, approximately 24% of them singletons. The sequenced sample was glioma tissue, nonneoplastic brain tissue, or PBMCs (not recorded which). Receptors were obtained from a human donor with low-grade glioma or glioblastoma, undergoing nonglioma brain surgery, or in good health (not recorded which).

This clonotype has more than one count but fewer than ten. The chain is built from TRBV12-3 or TRBV12-4 and TRBJ2-2, with D possibly TRBD2 on 5 matching bases. This CDR3 contains 15 residues. The germline V and J ends were trimmed by 2 bases and 0 bases, with 7 bases remaining between them. The CDR3 sequence: CASSLYGANTGELFF. CDR3 in DNA: TGTGCCAGCAGTTTATACGGGGCGAACACCGGGGAGCTGTTTTTT.

This clonotype has more than one count but fewer than ten. J is TRBJ1-6 and V is TRBV20-1; D unclear. The CDR3 consists of 17 residues. Germline CDR1 DFQATT, CDR2 SNEGSKA (reference sequence). V was shortened by 4 bases and J by 0 bases, with 16 bases between the two germline ends. CDR3 sequence reads: CSANPDGFSSYNSPLHF. The CDR3 nucleotides read TGCAGTGCTAACCCCGACGGTTTTAGCTCCTATAATTCACCCCTCCACTTT.

The chain is built from TRBV28 and TRBJ1-3; no firm D call. Germline CDR1 reads MDHEN; CDR2 reads SYDVKM. The CDR3 consists of 14 residues. The V end lost 1 base, the J end lost 3 bases, and 7 bases lay between the germline ends. In DNA, the CDR3 is TGTGCCAGCAGTTTATCGGATAGTGGAAACACCATATATTTT. This codes for CASSLSDSGNTIYF. Full variable domain (missing parts from reference TRBV28 and TRBJ1-3): DVKVTQSSRYLVKRTGEKVFLECVQDMDHENMFWYRQDPGLGLRLIYFSYDVKMKEKGDIPEGYSVSREKKERFSLILESASTNQTSMYLCASSLSDSGNTIYFGEGSWLTVV.

The chain links TRBV18 to TRBJ1-1, with D uncertain. CDR3 length: 15 amino acids. The V end lost 0 bases, the J end lost 10 bases, and 18 bases lay between the germline ends. Germline V gene lookup returns CDR1 KGHSH and CDR2 LQKENI. CDR3 nucleotide sequence: TGTGCCAGCTCACCACCCCTGTCGGAATCCTCTGGAGCTTTCTTT. Residues: CASSPPLSESSGAFF.

In this sample, this clonotype turned up a few times. The chain is built from TRBV24-1 and TRBJ2-3, with D possibly matching TRBD2 (5 bases). Trimming shortened V by 1 base and J by 4 bases, and 11 bases separated the two germline ends. CDR3 length: 15 residues. Germline V CDR1 and CDR2: KGHDR, SFDVKD. CDR3 in amino acids: CATSDLGERADTQYF. CDR3 DNA: TGTGCCACCAGTGATTTAGGAGAGAGGGCAGATACGCAGTATTTT.

This chain connects TRBV12-3 or TRBV12-4 to TRBJ1-5; no firm D call. This CDR3 contains 15 residues. V shed 7 bases and J shed 5 bases, with 18 bases lying between them. The CDR3 here is CASTPGAAPDQPQHF. For the CDR3, the DNA is TGTGCCAGCACCCCGGGCGCAGCGCCGGATCAGCCCCAGCATTTT.

The V call is TRBV7-8, the J call TRBJ1-2; tentatively, D is TRBD1 (6 bases). The CDR3 runs to 12 residues. From germline, CDR1 is SGHVS and CDR2 FQNEAQ. CDR3 bases: TGTGCTAAGGGGGACCGGGACTATGGCTACACCTTC. Translation gives CAKGDRDYGYTF.

The DNA of the CDR3 is TGTGCCAGCATCGAATCGTGGGCGGGGGCCCGCACAGATACGCAGTATTTT. Translation: CASIESWAGARTDTQYF. V usage is TRBV7-2 and J usage is TRBJ2-3, with D maybe TRBD2 (7 bases). The germline CDR1 and CDR2 sequences are SGHTA and FQGNSA. The ends were cut back, 7 bases at V and 1 base at J, with 21 bases in the middle. The CDR3 extends over 17 amino acids. Using reference TRBV7-2 and TRBJ2-3 for the parts outside the CDR3, the full variable domain is GAGVSQSPSNKVTEKGKDVELRCDPISGHTALYWYRQSLGQGLEFLIYFQGNSAPDKSGLPSDRFSAERTGGSVSTLTIQRTQQEDSAVYLCASIESWAGARTDTQYFGPGTRLTVL.

The chain employs TRBV7-9 and TRBJ2-5, with a possible D match to TRBD1 (5 bases). V was clipped by 7 bases and J by 5 bases, with 20 bases between them. CDR3 length: 15 residues. Germline V lookup: CDR1 SEHNR, CDR2 FQNEAQ (reference sequence). CDR3 in DNA: TGTGCCAGCACTAGTCGGACACCTGATCGGGAGACCCAGTACTTC. It codes for CASTSRTPDRETQYF.

Worth noting for this clonotype: A read error may explain this, as a much larger clone is one base away. The chain combines TRBV20-1 with TRBJ1-5, with D maybe TRBD1 (6 bases). V was shortened by 1 base and J by 5 bases, with 12 bases between the two germline ends. CDR3 length: 14 residues. CDR1 is DFQATT, CDR2 SNEGSKA, per germline (reference sequence). This CDR3 reads CSARARGAYQPQHF. For the CDR3, the DNA is TGCAGTGCTAGAGCACGGGGGGCATATCAGCCCCAGCATTTT.

This clonotype was observed many times. V is TRBV28 and J is TRBJ2-1, with D possibly matching TRBD2 (6 bases). Deletions cut 5 bases from V and 2 bases from J, with 10 bases between. Germline lookup yields CDR1 MDHEN and CDR2 SYDVKM. The CDR3 totals 14 residues. CDR3 bases: TGTGCCAGCAGTCCTCGGGAGCCCTACAATGAGCAGTTCTTC. Protein product: CASSPREPYNEQFF.